Below are 10 T cell receptor beta chains sequenced from a single sample in a study of shared clonotypes between healthy human individuals. CD8 cells classed as naive were CD45RO-negative and positively selected for CCR7, excluding terminally differentiated effector memory CD45RA+ cells. Repertoires were generated with immunoSEQ multiplex PCR, while TCRdb's copy carries only in-frame clones and drops some. The data contain about 680,000 clones, roughly 94% of them seen just once; the ten biggest clones take up more than 20%. The sequencing input was naive CD8+ T cells sorted from blood. These receptors were taken from a man under 40 in good health.

V usage is TRBV11-3 and J usage is TRBJ2-7; tentatively, D is TRBD1 or TRBD2 (5 bases each). CDR1 is SGHNT, CDR2 YENEEA, per germline. V lost 4 bases and J lost 7, with 14 bases in between. This CDR3 spans 13 amino acids. This chain's CDR3 is CASSSTGSGEQYF. CDR3 DNA sequence: TGTGCCAGCAGCTCCACAGGCTCGGGGGAGCAGTACTTC.

J is TRBJ2-1 and V is TRBV7-6, with D hard to call. Trimming shortened V by 3 bases and J by 0 bases, and 9 bases separated the two germline ends. The germline CDR1 and CDR2 sequences are SGHVS and FNYEAQ. CDR3 length: 15 residues. CDR3 DNA: TGTGCCAGCAGCTTGCGCATTAGCTCCTACAATGAGCAGTTCTTC. Protein: CASSLRISSYNEQFF.

The chain employs TRBV29-1 and TRBJ2-2; D may be TRBD1 (6 bases). Trimming shortened V by 7 bases and J by 4 bases, and 19 bases separated the two germline ends. CDR3 size: 15 residues. The germline V gene encodes CDR1 SQVTM and CDR2 ANQGSEA. CDR3 in amino acids: CSAFLQGWSTGELFF. The CDR3 DNA reads TGCAGCGCCTTCTTACAGGGCTGGAGCACCGGGGAGCTGTTTTTT.

V is TRBV6-1 and J is TRBJ2-7; 9 positions agree with TRBD1. The CDR3 contains 16 residues. Per germline, CDR1 MNHNS and CDR2 SASEGT. The V gene end was trimmed by 2 bases and the J gene end by 4 bases; junction bases not matched to a gene: 9. CDR3 bases: TGTGCCAGCAGTGAATCGTTGACAGGGGGAGTATACGAGCAGTACTTC. Translated: CASSESLTGGVYEQYF.

For the CDR3, the DNA is TGTGCCAGCAGCCCGGCCATCTATAGGCAGCCCCAGCATTTT. Residues: CASSPAIYRQPQHF. The rearrangement uses TRBV27 and TRBJ1-5; D not certain. The germline V and J ends were trimmed by 6 bases and 7 bases, with 16 bases remaining between them. Germline values: CDR1 MNHEY, CDR2 SMNVEV (reference sequence). The CDR3 is 14 amino acids.

The chain combines TRBV4-1 with TRBJ2-2, with D tentatively TRBD2 (6 bases). The CDR3 extends over 15 amino acids. V was cut by 5 bases and J by 2 bases, with 12 bases left in between. Germline V gene data show CDR1 as MGHRA and CDR2 as YSYEKL. The CDR3 spells CASSSRDFNTGELFF. The DNA of the CDR3 is TGCGCCAGCAGCTCCCGGGACTTCAACACCGGGGAGCTGTTTTTT.

The rearrangement links TRBV10-3 to TRBJ1-5, with TRBD1 matching over 11 bases. V was clipped by 2 bases and J by 4 bases; unmatched bases: 1. This CDR3 has 15 amino acids. Per germline, CDR1 ENHRY and CDR2 SYGVKD. This chain's CDR3 is CAISEGDRGNQPQHF. DNA of the CDR3: TGTGCCATCAGTGAGGGGGACAGGGGGAATCAGCCCCAGCATTTT.

The J gene is TRBJ1-1, the V gene TRBV19, with 7 bases identical to TRBD1. Germline V lookup: CDR1 LNHDA, CDR2 SQIVND (reference sequence). V lost 3 bases, J lost 8 bases, and 6 bases stayed unmatched. The CDR3 is made up of 13 amino acids. The CDR3, as DNA: TGTGCCAGTAGTATCCCGACAGGGAGGGAAGCTTTCTTT. It translates to CASSIPTGREAFF.

This clone was seen just once. The rearrangement links TRBV11-2 to TRBJ2-7; TRBD2 matches 7 bases. J gave up 2 bases and V 0 bases, and 7 bases lay outside the gene matches. Germline lookup yields CDR1 SGHAT and CDR2 FQNNGV. The CDR3 spans 16 residues. CDR3 sequence reads: CASSLDSPAGAYEQYF. CDR3 coding DNA: TGTGCCAGCAGCTTAGATAGCCCCGCGGGAGCCTACGAGCAGTACTTC. Full variable domain (rest looked up from reference TRBV11-2 and TRBJ2-7): EAGVAQSPRYKIIEKRQSVAFWCNPISGHATLYWYQQILGQGPKLLIQFQNNGVVDDSQLPKDRFSAERLKGVDSTLKIQPAKLEDSAVYLCASSLDSPAGAYEQYFGPGTRLTVT.

V and J are TRBV6-5 and TRBJ1-1; possibly TRBD1 for D (6 bases). Per germline, CDR1 MNHEY and CDR2 SVGAGI. The CDR3 is 11 residues long. Trimming stripped 6 bases from V and 7 bases from J, with 9 bases between. The DNA for the CDR3 is TGTGCCAGCAGAACAGGGTTTGAAGCTTTCTTT. This gives the protein CASRTGFEAFF.